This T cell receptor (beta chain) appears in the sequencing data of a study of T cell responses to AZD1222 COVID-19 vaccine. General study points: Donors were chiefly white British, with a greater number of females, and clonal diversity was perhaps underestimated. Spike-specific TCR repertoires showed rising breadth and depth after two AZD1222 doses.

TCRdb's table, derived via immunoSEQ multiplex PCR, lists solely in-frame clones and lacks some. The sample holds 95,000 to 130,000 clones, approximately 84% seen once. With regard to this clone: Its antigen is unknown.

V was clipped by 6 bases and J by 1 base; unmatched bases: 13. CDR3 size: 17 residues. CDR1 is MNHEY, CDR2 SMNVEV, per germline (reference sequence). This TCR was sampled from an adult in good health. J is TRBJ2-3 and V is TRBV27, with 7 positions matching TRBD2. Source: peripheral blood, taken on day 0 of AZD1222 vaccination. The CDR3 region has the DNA TGTGCCAGCAGGGAGACGGGGAGGGCGGTTGGCACAGATACGCAGTATTTT. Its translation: CASRETGRAVGTDTQYF.